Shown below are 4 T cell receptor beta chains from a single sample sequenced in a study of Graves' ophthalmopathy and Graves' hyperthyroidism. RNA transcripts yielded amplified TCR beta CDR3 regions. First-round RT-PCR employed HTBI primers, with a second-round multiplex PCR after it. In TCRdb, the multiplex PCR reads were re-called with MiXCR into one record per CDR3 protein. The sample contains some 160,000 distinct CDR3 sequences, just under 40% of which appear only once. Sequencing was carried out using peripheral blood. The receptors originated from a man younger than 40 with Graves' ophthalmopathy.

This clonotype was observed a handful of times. Here the CDR3 reads CASSLRRIQETQYF. As DNA, the CDR3 is TGTGCCAGCAGTTTACGGCGGATCCAAGAGACCCAGTACTTC. The rearrangement uses TRBV12-3 or TRBV12-4 and TRBJ2-5; D is uncertain. V lost 2 bases and J lost 1, with 8 bases in between. The CDR3 covers 14 residues.

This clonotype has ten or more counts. The CDR3 spells CSASELAGGLSEQYF. CDR3 bases: TGCAGTGCTAGTGAGTTAGCGGGTGGTTTAAGTGAGCAGTACTTC. V usage is TRBV20-1 and J usage is TRBJ2-7; 7 nucleotides agree with TRBD2. The CDR3 runs 15 residues. J gave up 7 bases and V 3 bases, and 15 bases lay outside the gene matches. From germline, CDR1 is DFQATT and CDR2 SNEGSKA (reference sequence).

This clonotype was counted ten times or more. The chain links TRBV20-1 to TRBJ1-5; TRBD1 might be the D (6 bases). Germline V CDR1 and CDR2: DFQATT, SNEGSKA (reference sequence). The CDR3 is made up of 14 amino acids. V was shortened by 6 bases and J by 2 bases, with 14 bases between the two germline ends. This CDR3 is CSAAGAGGNQPQHF. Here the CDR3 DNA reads TGCAGTGCGGCAGGGGCCGGAGGCAATCAGCCCCAGCATTTT.

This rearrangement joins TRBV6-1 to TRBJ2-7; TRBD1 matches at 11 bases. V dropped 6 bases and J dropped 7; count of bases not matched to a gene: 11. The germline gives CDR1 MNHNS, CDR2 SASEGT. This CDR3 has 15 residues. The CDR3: CASRGQGALIAEQYF. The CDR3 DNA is TGTGCCAGCAGAGGACAGGGGGCTTTAATCGCGGAGCAGTACTTC.